These 21 T cell receptor beta chains share one sample of origin, sequenced in a study of T cell repertoires in ileal Crohn's disease. Assay used: immunoSEQ multiplex PCR; TCRdb lists only in-frame clones, some missing. Seen here are roughly 2,500 clones, about 63% observed once, and the top ten hold approximately 14%. Sequencing used ileal tissue. Every receptor here comes from an adult with Crohn's disease.

The gene calls are TRBV6-1 and TRBJ1-1; TRBD1 matches at 9 bases. Trimming cost V 3 bases and J 4 bases; bases outside gene matches: 9. The germline V gene has CDR1 MNHNS and CDR2 SASEGT. This CDR3 is 16 amino acids long. CDR3 coding DNA: TGTGCCAGCAGTGAGGACCCGGGACAGGGTGCCACTGAAGCTTTCTTT. Translated: CASSEDPGQGATEAFF.

The chain carries TRBV7-8 and TRBJ2-3; 9 bases line up with TRBD2. The CDR3 runs to 15 residues. Trimming cost V 1 base and J 4 bases; bases outside gene matches: 3. Germline CDR1 SGHVS, CDR2 FQNEAQ. The CDR3 coding sequence is TGTGCCAGCAGCTTAGGTAGCGGGAGTTCAGATACGCAGTATTTT. Amino acids: CASSLGSGSSDTQYF.

In DNA form, the CDR3 reads TGTGCCAGCAGCTTAGGACTAGCGGGGGGCCCGATATGGGATACGCAGTATTTT. Encoded protein: CASSLGLAGGPIWDTQYF. The chain carries TRBV7-2 and TRBJ2-3, with 13 bases matching TRBD2. Per the germline V gene, CDR1 is SGHTA and CDR2 is FQGNSA. V shed 1 base and J 6 bases; nucleotides not matched to a gene: 10. This CDR3 is built from 18 residues.

By share, this clone ranks as large. This rearrangement joins TRBV4-3 to TRBJ1-1; D remains ambiguous. This CDR3 region has 17 residues. The V gene lost 0 bases and the J gene lost 1 base, with 15 bases spanning the gap. Germline V gene data show CDR1 as LGHNA and CDR2 as YSLEER. CDR3 protein: CASSQDVWGATNTEAFF. The CDR3 DNA is TGCGCCAGCAGCCAAGATGTGTGGGGAGCCACGAACACTGAAGCTTTCTTT.

The V gene is TRBV5-1, the J gene TRBJ2-3; TRBD2 matches at 7 bases. Germline CDR1 and CDR2: SGHRS and YFSETQ. V gave up 1 base and J gave up 2 bases; unmatched junction bases: 16. The CDR3 is 19 residues long. This chain's CDR3 is CASSLNKVLSGGVTDTQYF. CDR3 DNA sequence: TGCGCCAGCAGCTTGAATAAGGTTCTTTCGGGAGGAGTCACAGATACGCAGTATTTT. The whole variable domain, remainder taken from reference TRBV5-1 and TRBJ2-3, is KAGVTQTPRYLIKTRGQQVTLSCSPISGHRSVSWYQQTPGQGLQFLFEYFSETQRNKGNFPGRFSGRQFSNSRSEMNVSTLELGDSALYLCASSLNKVLSGGVTDTQYFGPGTRLTVL.

This clone was counted only a few times. The rearrangement links TRBV27 to TRBJ2-5; 12 nucleotides match TRBD1. Unmatched junction bases numbered 12, after V lost 6 bases and J lost 4 bases. There are 17 residues in the CDR3. Germline V gene sequence: CDR1 MNHEY, CDR2 SMNVEV (reference sequence). CDR3 sequence reads: CASSPRSGQGAGETQYF. The CDR3 region has the DNA TGTGCCAGCAGCCCAAGATCGGGACAGGGGGCAGGAGAGACCCAGTACTTC.

As concerns this clone: At one of its ends the junction is not consistent with the germline gene, which may arise from a read error. The CDR3 spells CASSQGTGLAQLF. The CDR3 region has the DNA TGCGCCAGCAGCCAAGGGACAGGGCTTGCTCAGCTCTTT. The rearrangement links TRBV4-3 to TRBJ1-1; 8 nucleotides line up with TRBD1. Germline values: CDR1 LGHNA, CDR2 YSLEER. There are 13 residues in the CDR3.

Concerning this clone: The same CDR3 arises from other DNA sequences in this sample as well. This chain uses TRBV5-4 with TRBJ1-1; tentative D call: TRBD1 (5 bases). In germline, CDR1 is SGHNT, CDR2 YYREEE (reference sequence). With 1 base removed from V and 8 bases from J, the gap between germline ends came to 15 bases. The CDR3 runs 14 residues. In DNA, the CDR3 is TGTGCCAGCAGCTTGAGGGGTTCCGGCACCGAAGCTTTCTTT. This translates into CASSLRGSGTEAFF.

This chain's CDR3 is CASSRGDGPVRGNEQFF. CDR3 nucleotide sequence: TGCGCCAGCAGCCGCGGGGATGGGCCCGTCCGCGGGAATGAGCAGTTCTTC. This chain joins TRBV5-1 and TRBJ2-1, with D perhaps matching TRBD2 (6 bases). CDR3 size: 17 residues. The V gene lost 4 bases and the J gene lost 7 bases, with 24 bases spanning the gap. Germline V lookup: CDR1 SGHRS, CDR2 YFSETQ.

The genes are TRBV6-5 and TRBJ1-1; 8 bases map to TRBD1. The germline gives CDR1 MNHEY, CDR2 SVGAGI. The CDR3 loop spans 13 amino acids. Losses at the gene ends were 6 bases for V and 4 bases for J; bases not matched to a gene: 4. This CDR3 is CASRQTGGTEAFF. In nucleotides, the CDR3 is TGTGCCAGCAGGCAAACAGGGGGCACTGAAGCTTTCTTT.

This clone has a handful of counts. The chain has TRBV30 and TRBJ1-2; no reliable D call. The CDR3 contains 14 residues. Germline V gene data show CDR1 as GTSNPN and CDR2 as SVGIG (reference sequence). Trimming took off 0 bases at V and 2 bases at J, with 10 bases between the two ends. CDR3 amino acids: CAWSVLGSNYGYTF. CDR3 DNA sequence: TGTGCCTGGAGTGTACTCGGGTCGAACTATGGCTACACCTTC. Looking up the rest from reference TRBV30 and TRBJ1-2 gives the full variable domain: SQTIHQWPATLVQPVGSPLSLECTVEGTSNPNLYWYRQAAGRGLQLLFYSVGIGQISSEVPQNLSASRPQDRQFILSSKKLLLSDSGFYLCAWSVLGSNYGYTFGSGTRLTVV.

As for this clone: Other DNA sequences in the sample encode the same CDR3. The gene calls are TRBV19 and TRBJ1-1; D remains unclear. This CDR3 spans 13 amino acids. Germline V gene lookup returns CDR1 LNHDA and CDR2 SQIVND (reference sequence). The V gene lost 2 bases and the J gene lost 3 bases, with 7 bases spanning the gap. CDR3 region: CASSIKGDTEAFF. The CDR3 DNA reads TGTGCCAGTAGTATAAAGGGAGACACTGAAGCTTTCTTT.

The chain is built from TRBV6-5 and TRBJ2-7; 8 bases align to TRBD2. Per germline, CDR1 MNHEY and CDR2 SVGAGI. Unmatched junction bases numbered 6, after V lost 7 bases and J lost 4 bases. The CDR3 spans 13 residues. CDR3 sequence reads: CASMSGGVYEQYF. The CDR3 DNA follows: TGTGCCAGCATGAGCGGGGGCGTATACGAGCAGTACTTC.

This clone was seen only once. This rearrangement joins TRBV5-5 to TRBJ1-2, with TRBD1 matching 7 bases. V shed 0 bases, J shed 1 base, and the junction held 9 bases outside the gene matches. Germline CDR1 is SGHKS and CDR2 is YYEKEE (reference sequence). CDR3 size: 17 residues. The CDR3 DNA reads as TGTGCCAGCAGCTTGGATGGGACAGAGTGGAATAACTATGGCTACACCTTC. The encoded protein is CASSLDGTEWNNYGYTF.

CDR3: CASSPTQTLTGELFF. In DNA form, the CDR3 reads TGTGCCAGCAGCCCGACACAGACCCTCACCGGGGAGCTGTTTTTT. This chain links TRBV5-4 with TRBJ2-2; D remains ambiguous. The CDR3 covers 15 residues. CDR1 is SGHNT, CDR2 YYREEE, per germline (reference sequence). V was cut by 4 bases and J by 4 bases, with 14 bases left in between.

V gene TRBV10-3 combines with J gene TRBJ1-1; no reliable D call. The CDR3 sequence is 13 residues long. Trimming left V 10 bases short and J 2 bases short, with 14 bases between. CDR1 ENHRY and CDR2 SYGVKD come from the germline V gene. CDR3 bases: TGTGCCACATCAGGCAAAACCAACACTGAAGCTTTCTTT. It specifies CATSGKTNTEAFF.

J is TRBJ1-2 and V is TRBV9; D is unclear. CDR3 length equals 11 residues. V was pared by 5 bases and J by 8 bases, with 10 bases between. Germline CDR1 SGDLS, CDR2 YYNGEE. CDR3 loop: CASRGAGGYTF. The DNA for the CDR3 is TGTGCCAGCAGGGGAGCCGGGGGCTACACCTTC.

This clone was seen a handful of times. The rearrangement links TRBV6-1 to TRBJ2-1; 7 positions match TRBD2. Germline CDR1 is MNHNS and CDR2 is SASEGT. V shed 6 bases, J shed 6 bases, and the junction held 11 bases outside the gene matches. This CDR3 has 15 residues. The CDR3 DNA reads as TGTGCCAGCAGCCCCACTAGCGTCGGGGGCAATGAGCAGTTCTTC. Encoded protein: CASSPTSVGGNEQFF.

The CDR3, as DNA: TGTGCCAGTAGTATAGAGGGCGGGAGATGGAATGAGCAGTTCTTC. Its protein product is CASSIEGGRWNEQFF. The chain uses TRBV19 and TRBJ2-1; 7 bases fit TRBD2. This CDR3 spans 15 amino acids. Unmatched junction bases numbered 6, after V lost 0 bases and J lost 7 bases. CDR1 LNHDA and CDR2 SQIVND come from the germline V gene (reference sequence).

In this sample, this clone turned up once. The chain is built from TRBV10-2 and TRBJ1-5; 10 nucleotides agree with TRBD1. V shed 4 bases and J 3 bases; nucleotides not matched to a gene: 6. The CDR3 loop spans 16 amino acids. The germline V gene has CDR1 WSHSY and CDR2 SAAADI. CDR3 amino acids: CASSARDRGLNQPQHF. The DNA of the CDR3 is TGCGCCAGCAGTGCCCGGGACAGGGGACTCAATCAGCCCCAGCATTTT.

The chain carries TRBV5-4 and TRBJ2-2, with 7 positions matching TRBD1. Germline V CDR1 and CDR2: SGHNT, YYREEE (reference sequence). V shed 0 bases, J shed 5 bases, and the junction held 7 bases outside the gene matches. The CDR3 spans 16 residues. The CDR3 is CASSLATGVMTGELFF. The CDR3 coding sequence is TGTGCCAGCAGCTTGGCCACAGGGGTTATGACCGGGGAGCTGTTTTTT.